A single sample gave rise to the 11 T cell receptor beta chains below, sequenced in a study of early T cells in non-severe SARS-CoV-2 infection. TCRdb used MiXCR to reprocess the 5' RACE reads, holding one entry per CDR3 protein. The sample has approximately 100,000 distinct CDR3 sequences, approximately 15% seen once. The sequenced sample consisted of whole blood. The receptor source for this set is an adult who was a healthcare worker with PCR-confirmed SARS-CoV-2 infection or an uninfected control (not recorded which).

The CDR3 region has the DNA TGTGCCAGCAGTTATGACGGGGGAACTGAAGCTTTCTTT. It encodes CASSYDGGTEAFF. The chain employs TRBV7-9 and TRBJ1-1; possible D gene TRBD1, 5 bases. Germline CDR1 SEHNR, CDR2 FQNEAQ (reference sequence). The CDR3 runs 13 residues. With 6 bases removed from V and 5 bases from J, the gap between germline ends came to 13 bases.

CDR3 DNA sequence: TGTGCCAGCAGCCCGGGACAGACGGGTACTGAAGCTTTCTTT. Translating it yields CASSPGQTGTEAFF. The rearrangement links TRBV7-8 to TRBJ1-1; 7 bases are a match to TRBD1. The CDR3 is 14 residues long. Per germline, CDR1 SGHVS and CDR2 FQNEAQ. V gave up 5 bases and J gave up 5 bases; unmatched junction bases: 8.

This clonotype was recorded a few times. The chain uses TRBV5-1 and TRBJ1-1, with 9 bases lining up with TRBD1. The CDR3 extends over 15 amino acids. V gave up 3 bases and J gave up 5 bases; unmatched junction bases: 8. CDR1 and CDR2 (germline): SGHRS, YFSETQ. The CDR3 region has the DNA TGCGCCAGCAGCTCGACAAACAGGGGGCAGACTGAAGCTTTCTTT. Translated, it gives CASSSTNRGQTEAFF. The variable domain in full, with the rest retrieved from reference TRBV5-1 and TRBJ1-1, is KAGVTQTPRYLIKTRGQQVTLSCSPISGHRSVSWYQQTPGQGLQFLFEYFSETQRNKGNFPGRFSGRQFSNSRSEMNVSTLELGDSALYLCASSSTNRGQTEAFFGQGTRLTVV.

This clonotype was observed a handful of times. The chain recombines TRBV3-1 with TRBJ1-2; D unresolved. Deletions cut 3 bases from V and 6 bases from J, with 8 bases between. Germline values: CDR1 LGHDT, CDR2 YNNKEL (reference sequence). There are 12 residues in the CDR3. CDR3: CASSHGDHGYTF. CDR3 nucleotide sequence: TGTGCCAGCAGCCATGGGGATCATGGCTACACCTTC.

The rearrangement joins TRBV7-6 to TRBJ2-5, with D possibly called TRBD1 or TRBD2 (5 bases each). V lost 4 bases and J 0 bases, leaving 9 bases between the germline ends. Germline CDR1 is SGHVS and CDR2 is FNYEAQ. CDR3 length equals 14 residues. CDR3: CASSSGTNQETQYF. Written as DNA, the CDR3 is TGTGCCAGCAGCTCGGGGACGAACCAAGAGACCCAGTACTTC.

This clonotype was found many times. The J gene is TRBJ2-3, the V gene TRBV7-2; D might be TRBD1 or TRBD2, each matching 7 bases. Germline loops: CDR1 SGHTA, CDR2 FQGNSA. Trimming removed 2 bases at V and 4 bases at J, with 13 bases between. The CDR3 is 15 residues long. In DNA, the CDR3 is TGTGCCAGCAGCTTACAGGGGGGGCTTGCAGATACGCAGTATTTT. Translation gives CASSLQGGLADTQYF.

This rearrangement joins TRBV7-2 to TRBJ1-5; D not certain. Trimming removed 5 bases at V and 7 bases at J, with 12 bases between. Germline-derived CDR1 and CDR2 are SGHTA and FQGNSA. This CDR3 contains 13 residues. The CDR3 loop reads CASSPRDGQPQHF. The DNA of the CDR3 is TGTGCCAGCAGCCCGCGAGACGGACAGCCCCAGCATTTT. Full variable domain (remainder filled in from reference TRBV7-2 and TRBJ1-5): GAGVSQSPSNKVTEKGKDVELRCDPISGHTALYWYRQSLGQGLEFLIYFQGNSAPDKSGLPSDRFSAERTGGSVSTLTIQRTQQEDSAVYLCASSPRDGQPQHFGDGTRLSIL.

The chain is built from TRBV5-1 and TRBJ1-3, with a possible D match to TRBD1 (5 bases). The CDR3 loop spans 16 amino acids. The germline V gene encodes CDR1 SGHRS and CDR2 YFSETQ. V lost 0 bases to trimming and J lost 3 bases, with 13 bases between them. CDR3 bases: TGCGCCAGCAGCTTGGATGGGGGTCGCCGTGGAAACACCATATATTTT. Encoded protein: CASSLDGGRRGNTIYF.

This rearrangement joins TRBV7-2 to TRBJ2-2; TRBD1 or TRBD2 may be the D gene (5 bases each). Between the trimmed V and J ends, which lost 3 bases and 6 bases, there was a span of 14 bases. This CDR3 is built from 15 residues. Germline V gene sequence: CDR1 SGHTA, CDR2 FQGNSA. The CDR3 region is CASSLGNRGAGELFF. Written as DNA, the CDR3 is TGTGCCAGCAGCTTGGGGAACAGAGGGGCCGGGGAGCTGTTTTTT.

V is TRBV29-1 and J is TRBJ2-3; D may be TRBD2 (6 bases). From germline, CDR1 is SQVTM and CDR2 ANQGSEA. Between the trimmed V and J ends, which lost 8 bases and 6 bases, there was a span of 9 bases. CDR3 size: 10 residues. The CDR3 loop reads CSLRGDTQYF. CDR3 nucleotides: TGCAGCCTTCGGGGGGATACGCAGTATTTT.

Notes on this clonotype: This may be a read error: a much more frequent sequence differs by one nucleotide. This chain links TRBV10-3 with TRBJ1-1; the D is unclear. V lost 4 bases, J lost 4 bases, and 4 bases lay in between. The CDR3 is made up of 11 amino acids. Germline CDR1 and CDR2: ENHRY and SYGVKD. The CDR3: CAISVGTEAFF. CDR3 coding DNA: TGTGCCATCAGTGTTGGCACTGAAGCTTTCTTT.